The next 19 T cell receptor beta chains were all read from a single sample in a study of T cell responses to AZD1222 COVID-19 vaccine. Generated by immunoSEQ multiplex PCR, the TCRdb table keeps only in-frame clones and is missing some. The sample shows 120,000 to 150,000 clones, 88% of them seen only once. The sequences come from peripheral blood, collected 28 days after the second dose of the MenACWY control vaccine. Receptors originate from an adult who received the MenACWY meningococcal vaccine as a control.

V gene TRBV18 combines with J gene TRBJ2-5; the D gene is possibly TRBD2 (5 bases). The CDR3 has 15 residues. V lost 6 bases and J lost 2, with 16 bases in between. Germline V gene data show CDR1 as KGHSH and CDR2 as LQKENI. The CDR3 here is CASSLTRTDQETQYF. The CDR3 DNA sequence: TGTGCCAGCTCGCTTACTAGGACGGATCAAGAGACCCAGTACTTC.

The chain has TRBV6-2 or TRBV6-3 and TRBJ2-7, with 7 nucleotides matching TRBD1. Germline CDR1 reads MNHEY; CDR2 reads SVGEGT. V lost 4 bases, J lost 4 bases, and 4 bases stayed unmatched. The CDR3 is 13 amino acids. CDR3 coding DNA: TGTGCCAGCAGTTCCGGGACAGATTACGAGCAGTACTTC. Translation gives CASSSGTDYEQYF.

The chain has TRBV28 and TRBJ2-2; maybe TRBD2 (6 bases). This CDR3 is built from 15 residues. The V end lost 4 bases, the J end lost 0 bases, and 9 bases lay between the germline ends. Germline CDR1 and CDR2: MDHEN and SYDVKM. The CDR3: CASSSPGANTGELFF. The CDR3 nucleotides are TGTGCCAGCAGTTCCCCGGGAGCGAACACCGGGGAGCTGTTTTTT.

The chain combines TRBV24-1 with TRBJ1-5, with 9 bases lining up with TRBD1. CDR1 and CDR2 from the germline V gene are KGHDR and SFDVKD. The V and J ends lost 3 bases and 5 bases, in that order; junction bases with no gene match: 7. The CDR3 is 16 amino acids. The CDR3 reads CATSDPGQGPYQPQHF. The CDR3 nucleotides are TGTGCCACCAGTGATCCTGGACAGGGGCCTTATCAGCCCCAGCATTTT.

The DNA of the CDR3 is TGTGCCAGTAGTATAGCCGGGCACGAGCAGTACTTC. Protein sequence: CASSIAGHEQYF. The chain is built from TRBV19 and TRBJ2-7, with no clear D. The CDR3 has 12 amino acids. CDR1 is LNHDA and CDR2 is SQIVND in the germline V gene (reference sequence). With 1 base removed from V and 5 bases from J, the gap between germline ends came to 6 bases.

The chain couples TRBV5-1 to TRBJ2-5; 8 bases align to TRBD2. The CDR3 has 16 amino acids. The germline CDR1 and CDR2 sequences are SGHRS and YFSETQ. J was trimmed by 0 bases and V by 0 bases; bases with no gene match: 4. CDR3 nucleotides: TGCGCCAGCAGCTTGGGGTCTAGCGGGTACCAAGAGACCCAGTACTTC. The encoded protein is CASSLGSSGYQETQYF.

A single count supports this clone. The chain joins TRBV6-1 to TRBJ2-1, with 9 bases lining up with TRBD2. CDR3 length: 15 residues. V shed 3 bases, J shed 7 bases, and the junction held 7 bases outside the gene matches. CDR1 is MNHNS and CDR2 is SASEGT in the germline V gene. The CDR3 protein is CASSDEAGGRNEQFF. The CDR3 coding sequence is TGTGCCAGCAGTGATGAGGCGGGGGGGCGGAATGAGCAGTTCTTC.

The chain is built from TRBV5-1 and TRBJ1-2; TRBD1 agrees at 9 bases. Trimming at V came to 4 bases and at J to 5 bases, leaving 9 bases not matched to a gene. The V gene's germline CDR1 is SGHRS and CDR2 YFSETQ. The CDR3 is 15 residues long. For the CDR3, the DNA is TGCGCCAGCAGCCTTCATACAGGGGGCGTATATGGCTACACCTTC. Translating gives CASSLHTGGVYGYTF.

The rearrangement uses TRBV7-9 and TRBJ2-5, with 11 bases aligning to TRBD2. This CDR3 is 16 amino acids long. With V trimmed by 4 bases and J by 2 bases, 6 bases remained unmatched. Germline CDR1 SEHNR, CDR2 FQNEAQ (reference sequence). The CDR3 sequence is CASSYPGLAGQETQYF. The CDR3, as DNA: TGTGCCAGCAGCTACCCAGGACTAGCGGGTCAAGAGACCCAGTACTTC. Full variable domain (remainder filled in from reference TRBV7-9 and TRBJ2-5): DTGVSQNPRHKITKRGQNVTFRCDPISEHNRLYWYRQTLGQGPEFLTYFQNEAQLEKSRLLSDRFSAERPKGSFSTLEIQRTEQGDSAMYLCASSYPGLAGQETQYFGPGTRLLVL.

V and J are TRBV19 and TRBJ1-6; D is undetermined. CDR1 is LNHDA and CDR2 is SQIVND in the germline V gene (reference sequence). CDR3 length equals 12 residues. Trimming left V 3 bases short and J 8 bases short, with 5 bases between. CDR3 loop: CASSIEDSPLHF. As DNA, the CDR3 is TGTGCCAGTAGTATTGAGGATTCACCCCTCCACTTT.

This clone appeared once. This chain links TRBV28 with TRBJ2-2; 9 nucleotides align to TRBD1. Germline V CDR1 and CDR2: MDHEN, SYDVKM. The CDR3 is 16 residues long. Trimming at V came to 0 bases and at J to 7 bases, leaving 6 bases not matched to a gene. CDR3 nucleotides: TGTGCCAGCAGTTTATGGACAGGGGGGAGAGTCGGGGAGCTGTTTTTT. Translating it yields CASSLWTGGRVGELFF. Complete variable domain (other parts from reference TRBV28 and TRBJ2-2): DVKVTQSSRYLVKRTGEKVFLECVQDMDHENMFWYRQDPGLGLRLIYFSYDVKMKEKGDIPEGYSVSREKKERFSLILESASTNQTSMYLCASSLWTGGRVGELFFGEGSRLTVL.

This clone was recorded a few times. The gene calls are TRBV27 and TRBJ1-5; TRBD1 is a possible D gene (6 bases). Germline V gene data show CDR1 as MNHEY and CDR2 as SMNVEV (reference sequence). V lost 4 bases, J lost 7 bases, and 14 bases lay in between. The length of the CDR3 is 14 residues. The CDR3 DNA is TGTGCCAGCAGTTCATGGGCAGGGGAACAGCCCCAGCATTTT. Encoded protein: CASSSWAGEQPQHF.

The rearrangement links TRBV6-5 to TRBJ1-1, with a weak D call TRBD1 (6 bases). The germline V gene encodes CDR1 MNHEY and CDR2 SVGAGI. V lost 8 bases and J 4 bases, leaving 17 bases between the germline ends. CDR3 length: 14 amino acids. CDR3 in amino acids: CASQRTGTATEAFF. The CDR3 bases are TGTGCCAGCCAAAGAACAGGGACCGCCACTGAAGCTTTCTTT.

The V gene is TRBV18, the J gene TRBJ1-5, with D tentatively TRBD1 (5 bases). CDR1 is KGHSH and CDR2 is LQKENI in the germline V gene. The length of the CDR3 is 14 residues. Trimming left V 1 base short and J 4 bases short, with 8 bases between. The CDR3 reads CASSPRAGNQPQHF. In DNA form, the CDR3 reads TGTGCCAGCTCACCACGGGCAGGGAATCAGCCCCAGCATTTT.

V usage is TRBV27 and J usage is TRBJ1-1; D is unclear. CDR1 and CDR2 (germline): MNHEY, SMNVEV (reference sequence). Trimming cost V 2 bases and J 2 bases, with 15 bases left between them. There are 16 residues in the CDR3. CDR3 DNA sequence: TGTGCCAGCAGTTTAGCTCGTCGGGCGCGAAACACTGAAGCTTTCTTT. The encoded protein is CASSLARRARNTEAFF.

V usage is TRBV7-9 and J usage is TRBJ1-1; 10 bases map to TRBD1. J was trimmed by 0 bases and V by 5 bases; bases with no gene match: 6. Germline loops: CDR1 SEHNR, CDR2 FQNEAQ (reference sequence). The CDR3 covers 16 residues. The CDR3, as DNA: TGTGCCAGCAGCCGATCTGGGACAGGGGTGAACACTGAAGCTTTCTTT. Translation: CASSRSGTGVNTEAFF.

J is TRBJ2-2 and V is TRBV9, with 11 bases identical to TRBD2. Germline CDR1 SGDLS, CDR2 YYNGEE. The CDR3 is made up of 16 amino acids. J was trimmed by 6 bases and V by 3 bases; bases with no gene match: 7. CDR3 bases: TGTGCCAGCAGCGACCTTAGCGGGGGGGCCCCCGGGGAGCTGTTTTTT. It encodes CASSDLSGGAPGELFF.

V and J are TRBV30 and TRBJ1-1; D not resolved. CDR3 length: 13 amino acids. CDR1 and CDR2 from the germline V gene are GTSNPN and SVGIG (reference sequence). V lost 4 bases to trimming and J lost 5 bases, with 14 bases between them. The CDR3: CAWTFLRRTEAFF. CDR3 DNA sequence: TGTGCCTGGACCTTCCTCAGGAGGACTGAAGCTTTCTTT.

J is TRBJ2-3 and V is TRBV18; D call uncertain. This CDR3 contains 14 residues. V gave up 0 bases and J gave up 6 bases, with 10 bases separating them. The V gene's germline CDR1 is KGHSH and CDR2 LQKENI. CDR3 residues: CASSPPFGQDTQYF. CDR3 nucleotides: TGTGCCAGCTCACCACCGTTCGGGCAGGATACGCAGTATTTT. The variable domain in full, with the rest retrieved from reference TRBV18 and TRBJ2-3, is NAGVMQNPRHLVRRRGQEARLRCSPMKGHSHVYWYRQLPEEGLKFMVYLQKENIIDESGMPKERFSAEFPKEGPSILRIQQVVRGDSAAYFCASSPPFGQDTQYFGPGTRLTVL.